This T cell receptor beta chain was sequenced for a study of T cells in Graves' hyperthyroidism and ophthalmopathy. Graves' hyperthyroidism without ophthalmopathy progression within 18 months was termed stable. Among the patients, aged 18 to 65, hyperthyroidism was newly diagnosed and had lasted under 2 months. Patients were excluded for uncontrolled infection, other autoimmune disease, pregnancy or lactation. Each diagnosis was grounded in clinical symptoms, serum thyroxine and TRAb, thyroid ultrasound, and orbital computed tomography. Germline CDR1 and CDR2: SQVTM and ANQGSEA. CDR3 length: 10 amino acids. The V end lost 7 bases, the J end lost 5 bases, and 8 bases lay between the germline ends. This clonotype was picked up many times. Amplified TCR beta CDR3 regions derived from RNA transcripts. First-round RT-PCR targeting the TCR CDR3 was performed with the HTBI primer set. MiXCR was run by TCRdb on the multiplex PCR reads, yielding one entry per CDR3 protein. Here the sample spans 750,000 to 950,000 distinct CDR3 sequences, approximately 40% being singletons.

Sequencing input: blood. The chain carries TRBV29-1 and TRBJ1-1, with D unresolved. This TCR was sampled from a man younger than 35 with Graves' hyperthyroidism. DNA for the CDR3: TGCAGCGATTTTACGACTGAAGCTTTCTTT. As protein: CSDFTTEAFF.